This T cell receptor (beta chain) was found in a study of shared clonotypes between healthy human individuals. Study-wide findings and caveats: Generally, naive subsets (rather than memory subsets) showed larger estimated richness. Rarefaction indicated that sorted-subset sequencing remained incomplete although depth was large.

Note on this clone: As yet, its antigen is unknown.

Germline V CDR1 and CDR2: LGHNA, YSLEER. V shed 4 bases, J shed 6 bases, and the junction held 2 bases outside the gene matches. CDR3 length equals 13 residues. Sorted-subset replicate PCRs used 150 to 250 ng of genomic DNA. This amount corresponded to about 30,000 T cell genomes. Produced via immunoSEQ multiplex PCR; TCRdb's table is partial and in-frame only. The profile covers more than 2 million clones, with roughly 95% appearing a single time and around 0.13% taken by the ten largest. The sequenced sample was naive CD4+ T cells sorted from blood. The subset denotes: CD45RA+ positively selected. The TCR comes from a man between 18 and 29 years old in good health. The chain employs TRBV4-3 and TRBJ2-4; 8 bases fit TRBD2. The CDR3 loop reads CASSPAGGNIQYF. The CDR3 DNA follows: TGCGCCAGCAGCCCGGCGGGAGGAAACATTCAGTACTTC.